This T cell receptor beta chain was recorded in a study of T cells after yellow fever vaccination. Study in general: The fractions with low cell numbers were processed using SMART-Seq v4 Ultra Low Input.

In its sample, this clonotype was seen many times. The antigen is undetermined. The CDR3 spans 13 residues. V gave up 1 base and J gave up 2 bases, with 7 bases separating them. In germline, CDR1 is SGHDT, CDR2 YYEEEE. Study findings and constraints: The appearance of a small share of clonotypes in both CD4 and CD8 compartments was observed. Detected again after the booster were most primary-vaccination clones, at nearly 97% CD4 and roughly 88% CD8.

Conversion of TCR transcripts into cDNA relied on 5'RACE template switching, which added a universal primer site and UMIs. TCRdb reprocessed the 5' RACE reads with MiXCR, giving one entry per CDR3 protein. The sample has a few hundred thousand distinct CDR3 sequences; around 4.5% are singletons. This sequence joins TRBV5-6 and TRBJ2-7, with D perhaps assigned TRBD1 or TRBD2 (5 bases each). Here the sequenced sample was PBMCs, taken 15 days after the yellow fever booster vaccination. The receptor comes from a man aged 18 to 35 who received the YFV17D yellow fever vaccine. CDR3 nucleotide sequence: TGTGCCAGCAGCTTGCAGGGAGCCTACGAGCAGTACTTC. Translation gives CASSLQGAYEQYF.